A selection of T cell receptor beta chains follows, all from one sample in a study of OX40 agonist ivuxolimab in advanced cancers. The assay was immunoSEQ multiplex PCR, and TCRdb's table has in-frame clones only and misses some. The sample carries some 82,000 clones, roughly nine tenths recorded once. Specimen: CD4+ or CD8+ T cells sorted from blood, collected in a trial of the OX40 agonist ivuxolimab. These receptors were collected from an adult with an advanced solid tumor such as melanoma, head and neck, liver or kidney cancer. Both conserved end residues are part of each CDR3. The order of the fields is CDR3 length, clone size, D gene, J gene, V gene, CDR3 protein, CDR3 DNA. D genes are given only for firm matches. Only part of the rows carry a size: once, few, many, or a class if the clone is expanded.

>17|once|TRBD2|TRBJ2-7|TRBV5-1
CASSLRGMETSADEQYF
TGCGCCAGCAGCTTGCGGGGGATGGAGACTAGCGCAGACGAGCAGTACTTC
>14|-|TRBD1|TRBJ2-7|TRBV19
CASSLGQGAYEQYF
TGTGCCAGTAGTCTGGGCCAGGGGGCCTACGAGCAGTACTTC
>17|-|TRBD2|TRBJ2-5|TRBV19
CASSGRRTSGRIETQYF
TGTGCCAGTAGTGGGCGCCGCACTAGCGGGAGGATTGAGACCCAGTACTTC
>15|-|-|TRBJ2-3|TRBV7-2
CASSSDAGPTDTQYF
TGTGCCAGCAGCTCGGACGCCGGTCCCACAGATACGCAGTATTTT
>15|-|TRBD1|TRBJ1-1|TRBV19
CASRASQGVVTEAFF
TGTGCCAGTCGAGCTTCGCAGGGGGTGGTAACTGAAGCTTTCTTT
>12|-|-|TRBJ1-1|TRBV5-5
CASSPTPSWTFF
TGTGCCAGCAGCCCGACCCCCTCATGGACTTTCTTT
>15|-|TRBD2|TRBJ2-1|TRBV10-3
CAISESSGRANEQFF
TGTGCCATCAGTGAGTCAAGCGGGAGGGCCAATGAGCAGTTCTTC
>16|-|TRBD1|TRBJ1-4|TRBV6-6
CASSPPGQSADEKLFF
TGTGCCAGCAGTCCCCCGGGACAGTCAGCGGATGAAAAACTGTTTTTT
>11|-|TRBD1|TRBJ2-7|TRBV6-5
CASSGQGSQYF
TGTGCCAGCAGTGGACAGGGCTCGCAGTACTTC
>11|-|-|TRBJ2-5|TRBV19
CASSAQETQYF
TGTGCCAGTAGTGCTCAAGAGACCCAGTACTTC
>14|-|-|TRBJ1-3|TRBV18
CASSPPVSGNTIYF
TGTGCCAGCTCACCACCGGTCTCCGGAAACACCATATATTTT
>13|-|TRBD1|TRBJ1-2|TRBV2
CASSLGQLSGYTF
TGTGCCAGCAGCTTGGGACAGCTGTCTGGCTACACCTTC
>12|once|-|TRBJ1-2|TRBV29-1
CSVAKTNYGYTF
TGCAGCGTTGCCAAGACTAACTATGGCTACACCTTC
>15|-|TRBD2|TRBJ2-7|TRBV6-5
CASSHDRGGTYEQYF
TGTGCCAGCAGTCACGATCGGGGGGGGACTTACGAGCAGTACTTC
>14|-|-|TRBJ1-1|TRBV2
CASSVQGPNTEAFF
TGTGCCAGCAGTGTCCAGGGGCCGAACACTGAAGCTTTCTTT
>13|-|-|TRBJ1-1|TRBV18
CASSRSLNTEAFF
TGTGCCAGCTCACGCAGCTTGAACACTGAAGCTTTCTTT
>14|-|-|TRBJ1-5|TRBV28
CASRLPASHQPQHF
TGTGCCAGCAGACTTCCGGCCAGTCATCAGCCCCAGCATTTT
>15|-|-|TRBJ2-5|TRBV13
CASSAYLARQETQYF
TGTGCCAGCAGCGCGTATCTAGCGAGGCAAGAGACCCAGTACTTC
>14|-|-|TRBJ1-2|TRBV30
CAWILQGANYGYTF
TGTGCCTGGATTCTGCAGGGAGCTAACTATGGCTACACCTTC
>15|once|-|TRBJ2-7|TRBV18
CASSPSDYPVREQYF
TGTGCCAGCTCTCCTTCGGACTACCCGGTTCGCGAGCAGTACTTC
>15|-|TRBD1|TRBJ1-1|TRBV6-5
CASSPFPGQGAGAFF
TGTGCCAGCAGCCCTTTTCCGGGACAGGGGGCAGGAGCTTTCTTT
>15|once|-|TRBJ2-3|TRBV4-2
CASSQNRGGADTQYF
TGTGCCAGCAGCCAGAACAGGGGAGGGGCAGATACGCAGTATTTT
>13|-|-|TRBJ1-2|TRBV28
CASSRGQKAGYTF
TGTGCCAGCAGTCGTGGACAAAAGGCTGGCTACACCTTC
>14|-|-|TRBJ2-2|TRBV30
CAWNQRANTGELFF
TGTGCCTGGAATCAGCGGGCGAACACCGGGGAGCTGTTTTTT
>13|-|-|TRBJ1-2|TRBV6-6
CASSYVGNYGYTF
TGTGCCAGCAGTTACGTGGGCAACTATGGCTACACCTTC
>15|-|TRBD1|TRBJ1-2|TRBV19
CASSIWAGGMSGYTF
TGTGCCAGTAGTATTTGGGCAGGGGGGATGAGTGGCTACACCTTC
>16|-|TRBD2|TRBJ2-2|TRBV11-3
CASSFFLAGTTGELFF
TGTGCCAGCAGCTTTTTCCTAGCGGGAACCACCGGGGAGCTGTTTTTT
>15|-|-|TRBJ1-2|TRBV9
CASSVQQGSNYGYTF
TGTGCCAGCAGCGTTCAACAGGGATCTAACTATGGCTACACCTTC
>14|-|-|TRBJ2-7|TRBV30
CAWSASGTLGEQYF
TGTGCCTGGAGTGCCTCCGGGACCCTCGGCGAGCAGTACTTC
>18|-|-|TRBJ2-7|TRBV12-1
CASSFALLDWRSSYEQYF
TGTGCCAGCAGCTTTGCCCTCCTGGACTGGCGGAGCTCCTACGAGCAGTACTTC
>16|-|-|TRBJ1-2|TRBV18
CASSPPGGPSGYGYTF
TGTGCCAGCTCACCACCCGGGGGTCCTAGCGGCTATGGCTACACCTTC
>16|-|-|TRBJ2-2|TRBV5-5
CASSLAAGTYTGELFF
TGTGCCAGCAGCTTGGCCGCAGGTACCTATACCGGGGAGCTGTTTTTT
>13|-|-|TRBJ2-1|TRBV30
CAWNEGLTYEQFF
TGTGCCTGGAACGAGGGCTTGACCTATGAGCAGTTCTTC
>14|-|-|TRBJ2-7|TRBV5-6
CASSLVHGNYEQYF
TGTGCCAGCAGCTTGGTCCACGGAAACTACGAGCAGTACTTC
>17|-|-|TRBJ2-6|TRBV19
CASTGTPGSSGANVLTF
TGTGCCAGTACCGGGACTCCGGGGAGCTCTGGGGCCAACGTCCTGACTTTC
>13|-|-|TRBJ2-7|TRBV7-6
CASSSGVGDEQYF
TGTGCCAGCAGCTCGGGGGTGGGCGACGAGCAGTACTTC
>14|-|-|TRBJ2-2|TRBV7-7
CASSLGERTGELFF
TGTGCTAGCAGCTTGGGGGAAAGGACCGGGGAGCTGTTTTTT
>11|-|-|TRBJ1-1|TRBV28
CASNMNTEAFF
TGTGCCAGCAACATGAACACTGAAGCTTTCTTT
>16|few|-|TRBJ2-5|TRBV9
CASSGSPQPYQETQYF
TGTGCCAGCAGCGGGTCCCCCCAGCCATACCAAGAGACCCAGTACTTC
>14|-|TRBD2|TRBJ2-5|TRBV7-2
CASSKREGRETQYF
TGTGCCAGCAGCAAGCGGGAGGGCCGCGAGACCCAGTACTTC
>15|-|TRBD2|TRBJ2-7|TRBV11-2
CASSLRWTSSNEQYF
TGTGCCAGCAGCTTACGCTGGACTAGCTCCAACGAGCAGTACTTC
>15|-|-|TRBJ1-2|TRBV4-1
CASSPDSQPRYGYTF
TGCGCCAGCAGCCCCGACAGCCAACCCCGCTATGGCTACACCTTC
>15|once|TRBD1|TRBJ2-1|TRBV5-4
CASSPVGTGANEQFF
TGTGCCAGCAGCCCAGTAGGGACAGGGGCCAATGAGCAGTTCTTC
>15|-|TRBD2|TRBJ2-3|TRBV6-5
CASSLTSGSTDTQYF
TGTGCCAGCAGTTTGACTAGCGGTAGCACAGATACGCAGTATTTT